The entry that follows covers one T cell receptor (beta chain) sequence. This specimen comes from a study of CD8 T cells in Susac syndrome. Per the germline V gene, CDR1 is LGHDT and CDR2 is YNNKEL (reference sequence). The CDR3 contains 13 residues. V was cut by 2 bases and J by 9 bases, with 11 bases left in between. Random hexamers were used to reverse transcribe an amount of roughly 0.5 to 1 ug RNA. One entry per CDR3 protein results from TCRdb running MiXCR on the immunoSEQ multiplex PCR reads. Among 170,000 or so distinct CDR3 sequences, roughly 92% were seen once, and the ten largest hold around 0.1%.

V usage is TRBV3-1 and J usage is TRBJ2-1; D ambiguous. The TCR was taken from a human donor with multiple sclerosis. Specimen: CD4+ T cells from PBMCs. As DNA, the CDR3 is TGTGCCAGCAGCCAAAGTCTCCGGTCTGAGCAGTTCTTC. Protein: CASSQSLRSEQFF.